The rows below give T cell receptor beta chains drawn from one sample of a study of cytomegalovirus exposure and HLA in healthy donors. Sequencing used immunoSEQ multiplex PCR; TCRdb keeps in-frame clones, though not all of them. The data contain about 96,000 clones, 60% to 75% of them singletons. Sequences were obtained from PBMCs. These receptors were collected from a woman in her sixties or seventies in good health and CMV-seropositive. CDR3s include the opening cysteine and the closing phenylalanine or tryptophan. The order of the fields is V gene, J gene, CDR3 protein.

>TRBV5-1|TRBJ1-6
CASSLSPTVLTKRRYQDNSPLHF
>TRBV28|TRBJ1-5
CASSEQQGIGWPQHF
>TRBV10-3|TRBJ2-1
CAISESTDMSSYNEQFF
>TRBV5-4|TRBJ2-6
CASSLGSGAGANVLTF
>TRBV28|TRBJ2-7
CASSPDGLYEQYF
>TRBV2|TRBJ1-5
CASSRGSNQPQHF
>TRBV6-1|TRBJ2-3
CASSGAGGSPEYTDTQYF
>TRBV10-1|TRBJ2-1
CASSESAGTTHNEQFF
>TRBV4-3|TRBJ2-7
CASSHHWTGDYEQYF
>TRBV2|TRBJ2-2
CASRGDRGTGELFF
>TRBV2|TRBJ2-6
CASSRQGAGANVLTF
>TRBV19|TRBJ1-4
CASIDKGQPNEKLFF
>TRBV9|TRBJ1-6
CASSALPGQRSNSPLHF
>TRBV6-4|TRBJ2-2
CASSVQGNTGELFF
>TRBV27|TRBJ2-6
CASSYRDRIISGANVLTF
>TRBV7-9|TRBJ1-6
CASSFGTEVSPLHF
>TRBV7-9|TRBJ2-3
CASSSPGRGVDTQYF
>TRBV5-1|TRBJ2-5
CASSPGVDQETQYF
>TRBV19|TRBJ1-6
CASSIDGPRQNSPLHF
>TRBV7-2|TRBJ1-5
CASSFKGGNQPQHF
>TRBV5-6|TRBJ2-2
CASSLWEPGELFF
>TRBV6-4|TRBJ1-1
CAKSPTEAFF
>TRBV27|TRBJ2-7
CASSLSGAEQYF
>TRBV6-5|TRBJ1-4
CASMGGKLFF
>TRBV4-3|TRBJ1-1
CASSRATNTEAFF
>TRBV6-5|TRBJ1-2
CASSYGRGDYGYTF
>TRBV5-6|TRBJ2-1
CASSLTRTSGSMGNEQFF
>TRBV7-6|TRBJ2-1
CASSSRGSYNEQFF
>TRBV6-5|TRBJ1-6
CASQDRGNSPLHF
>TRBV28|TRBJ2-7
CASFGRPVGLGRSYEQYF
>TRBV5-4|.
CASGQFFSYEQYF
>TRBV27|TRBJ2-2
CASSLLRGSGELFF
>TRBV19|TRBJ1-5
CASSPQRSNQPQHF